The subject of this entry is one T cell receptor (beta chain). Its target is not known. Trimming pared 3 bases from V and 3 bases from J, leaving 12 bases between. CDR3 length equals 13 residues. Germline V gene data show CDR1 as GTSNPN and CDR2 as SVGIG (reference sequence). The sequencing template was cDNA reverse transcribed from extracted RNA. Sequencing was performed with immunoSEQ multiplex PCR; in TCRdb, only in-frame clones are kept and a portion is missing. The table records 210,000 or so clones, approximately 67% of them present only once. Specified treatment: oral pan-JAK inhibitor, 5-10 mg twice daily. The data originate from a study of CD8+ T cells in alopecia areata. Study outcomes and limitations: Both scalp clonality and the expanded CD8+ clones among the top 100 showed a significant decrease with tofacitinib. Lesional scalp displayed greater clonality than normal scalp, most notably in alopecia totalis/universalis. Persistence of many expanded lesional clones was seen in scalp and blood during tofacitinib.

The specimen comprised CD4+ T cells sorted from blood, sampled between weeks 43 and 45, from a patient treated with tofacitinib. This receptor was identified in a human donor with alopecia areata. The gene calls are TRBV30 and TRBJ2-7; no reliable D call. CDR3 sequence reads: CAWSATINYEQYF. CDR3 DNA sequence: TGTGCCTGGAGCGCGACAATTAACTACGAGCAGTACTTC. The full variable domain, in which reference TRBV30 and TRBJ2-7 provide the parts outside the CDR3, is SQTIHQWPATLVQPVGSPLSLECTVEGTSNPNLYWYRQAAGRGLQLLFYSVGIGQISSEVPQNLSASRPQDRQFILSSKKLLLSDSGFYLCAWSATINYEQYFGPGTRLTVT.